This TCR beta chain was found in a study of T cell responses to AZD1222 COVID-19 vaccine. Overall study results and limits: Samples come after the peak T cell response, not at day 14. Donors skewed white British and female; clonal diversity was possibly underestimated. Baseline seropositivity occurred in only 5 to 7 AZD1222 recipients. Spike-specific TCR breadth and depth were elevated following two AZD1222 doses.

V lost 3 bases to trimming and J lost 5 bases, with 3 bases between them. Germline V gives CDR1 SGDLS, CDR2 YYNGEE. The CDR3 is 11 residues long. In the case of this clone: Its antigen is not identified.

The data were produced by immunoSEQ multiplex PCR, yet TCRdb's version contains in-frame clones alone and is incomplete. The table records about 170,000 clones, 87% of them present only once. V and J are TRBV9 and TRBJ2-1; D not certain. This receptor was obtained from an adult in good health. The material was peripheral blood, obtained on day 0 of AZD1222 vaccination. For the CDR3, the DNA is TGTGCCAGCAGCGCAAACAATGAGCAGTTCTTC. Translated: CASSANNEQFF.